This T cell receptor (beta chain) is from a study of CXCR3-negative and CXCR3-positive naive CD8 T cells. Overall study: Per-library TRB read counts averaged about 1.5 +/- 0.3 million, adding up to around 140 million in total.

Study observations and caveats: Naive CXCR3-positive cells had TRB CDR3s more hydrophobic than those of CXCR3-negative naive cells. Cryopreserved cells showed partially decreased CXCR3 expression, and most assays used fresh PBMCs.

Researchers sorted 250,000 to 350,000 cells of each CD8+ T cell subset in triplicate. In regard to this clonotype: The antigen is not known.

The authors prepared UMI-labeled TRB cDNA libraries by 5' RACE. From its re-call of the 5' RACE reads, TCRdb lists each CDR3 protein once, without DNA. The table for this sample gives under 75,000 distinct CDR3 sequences. The specimen was naive CXCR3+ CD8+ T cells from blood. Regarding subset: CD45RO-CCR7+CD27+CD95- naive CD8+ T cells expressing CXCR3 (TNR3+). The receptor's source is a human donor in good health. Some clones in this sample may be carry-over from other donors' samples.

The chain's CDR3 is CASSFWDNEQFF. The rearrangement links TRBV7-2 to TRBJ2-1. Germline V CDR1 and CDR2: SGHTA, FQGNSA. The CDR3 has 12 amino acids.